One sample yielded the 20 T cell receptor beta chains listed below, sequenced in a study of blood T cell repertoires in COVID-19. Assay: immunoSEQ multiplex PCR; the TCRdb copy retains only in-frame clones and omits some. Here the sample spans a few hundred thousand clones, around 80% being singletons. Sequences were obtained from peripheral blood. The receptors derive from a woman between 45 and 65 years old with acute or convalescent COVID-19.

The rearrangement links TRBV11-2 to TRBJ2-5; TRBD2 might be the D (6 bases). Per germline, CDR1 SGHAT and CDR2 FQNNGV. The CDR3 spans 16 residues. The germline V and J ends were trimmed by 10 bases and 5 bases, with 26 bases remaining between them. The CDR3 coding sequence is TGTGCCACCTCTCCGGAGGGGCTACAGGCCGGGGAGACCCAGTACTTC. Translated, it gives CATSPEGLQAGETQYF.

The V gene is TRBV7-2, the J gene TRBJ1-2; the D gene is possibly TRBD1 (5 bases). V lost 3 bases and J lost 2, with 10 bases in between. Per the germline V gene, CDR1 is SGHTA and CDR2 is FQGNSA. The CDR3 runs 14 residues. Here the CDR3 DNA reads TGTGCCAGCAGCTTCTCACAGGACAACTATGGCTACACCTTC. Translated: CASSFSQDNYGYTF.

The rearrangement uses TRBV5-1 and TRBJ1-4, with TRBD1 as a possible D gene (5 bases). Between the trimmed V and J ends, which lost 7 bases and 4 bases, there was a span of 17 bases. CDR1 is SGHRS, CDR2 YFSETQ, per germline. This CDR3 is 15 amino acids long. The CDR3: CASRDFKAGNEKLFF. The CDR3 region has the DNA TGCGCCAGCCGGGACTTTAAGGCCGGTAATGAAAAACTGTTTTTT.

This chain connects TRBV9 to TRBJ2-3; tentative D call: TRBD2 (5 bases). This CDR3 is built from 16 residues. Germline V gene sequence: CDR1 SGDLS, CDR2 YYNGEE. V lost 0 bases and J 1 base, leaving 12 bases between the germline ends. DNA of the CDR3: TGTGCCAGCAGCGTAGCTGACTATTTGGGCACAGATACGCAGTATTTT. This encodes CASSVADYLGTDTQYF.

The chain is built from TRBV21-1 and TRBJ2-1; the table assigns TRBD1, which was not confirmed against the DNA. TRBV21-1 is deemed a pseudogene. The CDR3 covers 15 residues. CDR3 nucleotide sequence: TGTGCCAGCAGCCTGCCGGACAGGGGGCCCTGTGAGCAGTTCTTC. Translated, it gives CASSLPDRGPCEQFF.

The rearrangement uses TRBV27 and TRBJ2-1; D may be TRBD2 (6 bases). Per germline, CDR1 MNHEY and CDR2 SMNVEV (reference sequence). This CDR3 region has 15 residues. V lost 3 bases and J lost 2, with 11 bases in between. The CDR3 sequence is CASSLTGGAYNEQFF. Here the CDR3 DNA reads TGTGCCAGCAGTTTGACCGGGGGAGCCTACAATGAGCAGTTCTTC.

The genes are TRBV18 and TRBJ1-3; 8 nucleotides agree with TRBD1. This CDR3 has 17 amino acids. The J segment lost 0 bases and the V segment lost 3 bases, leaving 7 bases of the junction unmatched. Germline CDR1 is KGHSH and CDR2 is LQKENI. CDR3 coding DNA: TGTGCCAGCTCACCGAGCCCAGGGGGCTACTCTGGAAACACCATATATTTT. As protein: CASSPSPGGYSGNTIYF.

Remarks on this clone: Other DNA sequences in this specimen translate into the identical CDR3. The CDR3 region is CATSDPTSGSTDTQYF. The CDR3 bases are TGTGCCACCAGTGACCCGACTAGCGGTTCCACAGATACGCAGTATTTT. The chain couples TRBV24-1 to TRBJ2-3, with 9 bases fitting TRBD2. Germline trimming cut 4 bases from V and 2 bases from J; bases unmatched to any gene: 6. The CDR3 extends over 16 amino acids. Germline-derived CDR1 and CDR2 are KGHDR and SFDVKD.

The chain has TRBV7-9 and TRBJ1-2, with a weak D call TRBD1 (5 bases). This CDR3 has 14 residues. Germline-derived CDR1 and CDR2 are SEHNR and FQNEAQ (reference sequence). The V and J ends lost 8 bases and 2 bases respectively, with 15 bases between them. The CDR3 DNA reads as TGTGCCAGCCTCGGGGAGGGACTCAACTATGGCTACACCTTC. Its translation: CASLGEGLNYGYTF.

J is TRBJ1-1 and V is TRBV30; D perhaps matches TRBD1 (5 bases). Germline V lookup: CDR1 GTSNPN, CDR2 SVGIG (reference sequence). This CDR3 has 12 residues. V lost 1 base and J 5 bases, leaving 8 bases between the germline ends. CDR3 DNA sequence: TGTGCCTGGAGTGAAGGGGCGACTGAAGCTTTCTTT. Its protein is CAWSEGATEAFF.

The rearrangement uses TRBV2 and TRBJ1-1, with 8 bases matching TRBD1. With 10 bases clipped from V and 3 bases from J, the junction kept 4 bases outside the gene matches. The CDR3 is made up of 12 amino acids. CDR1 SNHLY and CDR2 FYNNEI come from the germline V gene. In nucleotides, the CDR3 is TGTGCCACCACAGGGGGTTACACTGAAGCTTTCTTT. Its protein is CATTGGYTEAFF.

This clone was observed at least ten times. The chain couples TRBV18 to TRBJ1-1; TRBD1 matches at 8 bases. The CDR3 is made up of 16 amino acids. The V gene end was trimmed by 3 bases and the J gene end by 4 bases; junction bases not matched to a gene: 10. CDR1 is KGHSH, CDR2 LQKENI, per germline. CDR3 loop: CASSPIMRQGTTEAFF. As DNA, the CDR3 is TGTGCCAGCTCACCGATCATGCGACAGGGGACCACTGAAGCTTTCTTT.

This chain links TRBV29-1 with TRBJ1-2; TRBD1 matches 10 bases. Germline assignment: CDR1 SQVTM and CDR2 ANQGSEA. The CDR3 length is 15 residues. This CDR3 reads CTPPRDRGFGYGYTF. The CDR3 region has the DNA TGCACCCCCCCCCGGGACAGGGGTTTCGGATATGGCTACACCTTC. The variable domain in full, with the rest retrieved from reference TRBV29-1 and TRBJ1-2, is SAVISQKPSRDICQRGTSLTIQCQVDSQVTMMFWYRQQPGQSLTLIATANQGSEATYESGFVIDKFPISRPNLTFSTLTVSNMSPEDSSIYLCTPPRDRGFGYGYTFGSGTRLTVV.

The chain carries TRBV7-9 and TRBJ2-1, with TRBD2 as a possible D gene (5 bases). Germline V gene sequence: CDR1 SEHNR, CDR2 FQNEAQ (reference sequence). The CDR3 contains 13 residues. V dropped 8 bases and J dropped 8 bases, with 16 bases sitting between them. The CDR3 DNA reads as TGTGCCAGCCGGGGAGATACATGGCATGAGCAGTTCTTC. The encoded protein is CASRGDTWHEQFF. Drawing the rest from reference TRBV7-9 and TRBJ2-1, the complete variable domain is DTGVSQNPRHKITKRGQNVTFRCDPISEHNRLYWYRQTLGQGPEFLTYFQNEAQLEKSRLLSDRFSAERPKGSFSTLEIQRTEQGDSAMYLCASRGDTWHEQFFGPGTRLTVL.

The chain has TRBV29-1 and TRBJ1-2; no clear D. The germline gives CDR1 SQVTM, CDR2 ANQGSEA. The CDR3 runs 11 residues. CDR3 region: CTYSSGDGYTF. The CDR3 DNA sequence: TGCACCTATTCTAGCGGGGATGGCTACACCTTC.

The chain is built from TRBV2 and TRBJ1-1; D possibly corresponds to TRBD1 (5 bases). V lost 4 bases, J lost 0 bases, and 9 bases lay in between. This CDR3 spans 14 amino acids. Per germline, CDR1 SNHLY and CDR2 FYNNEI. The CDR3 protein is CASSGGDVNTEAFF. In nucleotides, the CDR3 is TGTGCCAGCAGTGGGGGGGACGTGAACACTGAAGCTTTCTTT.

CDR3 protein: CASSQGRQGNSPLHF. The CDR3 region has the DNA TGTGCCAGCAGCCAAGGCCGACAGGGGAATTCACCCCTCCACTTT. The rearrangement uses TRBV14 and TRBJ1-6; TRBD1 matches at 8 bases. The germline V gene has CDR1 SGHDN and CDR2 FVKESK. With 1 base clipped from V and 7 bases from J, the junction kept 3 bases outside the gene matches. The CDR3 is 15 amino acids.

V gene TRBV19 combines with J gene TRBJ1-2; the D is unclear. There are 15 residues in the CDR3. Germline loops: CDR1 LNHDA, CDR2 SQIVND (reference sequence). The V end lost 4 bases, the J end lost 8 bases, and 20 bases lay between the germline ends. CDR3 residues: CASSNYEATSSGYTF. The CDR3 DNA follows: TGTGCCAGTAGTAATTATGAGGCAACCTCGTCCGGCTACACCTTC.

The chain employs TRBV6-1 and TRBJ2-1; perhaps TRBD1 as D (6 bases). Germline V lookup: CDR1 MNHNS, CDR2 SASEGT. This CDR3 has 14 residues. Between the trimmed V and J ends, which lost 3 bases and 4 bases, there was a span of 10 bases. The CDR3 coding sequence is TGTGCCAGCAGTGACACGGACAGATACAATGAGCAGTTCTTC. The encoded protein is CASSDTDRYNEQFF.

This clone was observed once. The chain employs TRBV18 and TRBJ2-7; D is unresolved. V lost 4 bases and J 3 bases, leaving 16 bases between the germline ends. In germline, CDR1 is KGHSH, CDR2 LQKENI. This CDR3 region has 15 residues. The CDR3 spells CASSLSGSAGYEQYF. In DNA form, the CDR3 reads TGTGCCAGCTCACTCTCCGGATCAGCAGGCTACGAGCAGTACTTC.